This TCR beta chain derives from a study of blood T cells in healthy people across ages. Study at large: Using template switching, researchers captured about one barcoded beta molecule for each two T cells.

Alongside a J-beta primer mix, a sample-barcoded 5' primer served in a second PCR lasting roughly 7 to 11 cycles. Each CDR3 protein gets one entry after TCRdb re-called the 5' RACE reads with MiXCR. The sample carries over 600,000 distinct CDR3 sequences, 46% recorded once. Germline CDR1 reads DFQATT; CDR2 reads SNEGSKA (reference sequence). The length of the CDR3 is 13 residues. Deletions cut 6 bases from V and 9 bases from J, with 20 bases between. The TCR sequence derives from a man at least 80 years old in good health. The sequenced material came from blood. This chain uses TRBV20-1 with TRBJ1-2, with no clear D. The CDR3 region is CSALSDGFYSYTF. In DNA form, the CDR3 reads TGCAGTGCCCTCTCGGACGGATTTTATAGCTACACCTTC.